What follows are 29 T cell receptor beta chains derived from one specimen sequenced in a study of cytomegalovirus exposure and HLA in healthy donors. Primers for the PCR totalled 60 Vbeta and 13 Jbeta. The method was immunoSEQ multiplex PCR; TCRdb's version includes in-frame clones alone and lacks a portion of them. The table has over 150,000 clones, 77% seen once; the top ten hold about 3.8%. Sequenced material: PBMCs. These receptor sequences come from a woman in her sixties in good health and CMV-seropositive.

V is TRBV7-6 and J is TRBJ2-7, with 13 bases aligning to TRBD2. Unmatched junction bases numbered 8, after V lost 5 bases and J lost 1 base. Germline V gene lookup returns CDR1 SGHVS and CDR2 FNYEAQ. There are 17 residues in the CDR3. The CDR3 sequence is CASSLTSGGAGSYEQYF. In nucleotides, the CDR3 is TGTGCCAGCAGCCTCACTAGCGGGGGGGCCGGATCCTACGAGCAGTACTTC.

This clone was seen once. The V gene is TRBV7-3, the J gene TRBJ2-2; the D is unclear. The CDR3 contains 17 residues. In germline, CDR1 is SGHTA, CDR2 FQGTGA. V dropped 5 bases and J dropped 1 base, with 17 bases sitting between them. This chain's CDR3 is CASSPSATAGNTGELFF. For the CDR3, the DNA is TGTGCCAGCAGCCCCAGTGCCACGGCAGGGAACACCGGGGAGCTGTTTTTT. The full variable domain, in which reference TRBV7-3 and TRBJ2-2 provide the parts outside the CDR3, is GAGVSQTPSNKVTEKGKYVELRCDPISGHTALYWYRQSLGQGPEFLIYFQGTGAADDSGLPNDRFFAVRPEGSVSTLKIQRTERGDSAVYLCASSPSATAGNTGELFFGEGSRLTVL.

The chain carries TRBV21-1 and TRBJ2-7; TRBD1, the table's D call, was not compared with the DNA. TRBV21-1 is a pseudogene segment. This CDR3 has 14 residues. Written as DNA, the CDR3 is TGTGCCAGCAGCTGGGACAGGGTCTCCTACGAGCAGTACTTC. It yields the protein CASSWDRVSYEQYF.

This chain uses TRBV7-9 with TRBJ2-5; 13 positions match TRBD2. Unmatched junction bases numbered 5, after V lost 5 bases and J lost 2 bases. The CDR3 is 16 residues long. Germline V gives CDR1 SEHNR, CDR2 FQNEAQ (reference sequence). For the CDR3, the DNA is TGTGCCAGCAGCCGGACTAGCGGGGGTCTTCAAGAGACCCAGTACTTC. It encodes CASSRTSGGLQETQYF. The full variable domain, completed using reference TRBV7-9 and TRBJ2-5, is DTGVSQNPRHKITKRGQNVTFRCDPISEHNRLYWYRQTLGQGPEFLTYFQNEAQLEKSRLLSDRFSAERPKGSFSTLEIQRTEQGDSAMYLCASSRTSGGLQETQYFGPGTRLLVL.

This clone is a singleton in its sample. This rearrangement joins TRBV29-1 to TRBJ2-7, with a possible D match to TRBD1 (5 bases). V lost 6 bases and J 12 bases, leaving 18 bases between the germline ends. The CDR3 spans 11 residues. Germline assignment: CDR1 SQVTM and CDR2 ANQGSEA. CDR3 region: CSVDDNRLLYF. CDR3 DNA sequence: TGCAGCGTCGACGATAACAGGTTGCTGTACTTC.

The chain is built from TRBV18 and TRBJ1-5; D may be TRBD1 (6 bases). Germline V gene data show CDR1 as KGHSH and CDR2 as LQKENI. The CDR3 is 17 amino acids. Trimming cost V 5 bases and J 0 bases, with 17 bases left between them. Written as DNA, the CDR3 is TGTGCCAGCTCAAGCGGAACAGGGAGATATAGCAATCAGCCCCAGCATTTT. Amino acid sequence: CASSSGTGRYSNQPQHF.

This rearrangement joins TRBV18 to TRBJ2-1; the match to TRBD2 covers 12 bases. This CDR3 has 16 residues. Losses at the gene ends were 3 bases for V and 2 bases for J; bases not matched to a gene: 2. CDR1 and CDR2 (germline): KGHSH, LQKENI. The CDR3 DNA reads TGTGCCAGCTCACCGACTAGCGGGGGTGCCTACAATGAGCAGTTCTTC. It specifies CASSPTSGGAYNEQFF.

Concerning this clone itself: The junction differs from germline at one of its ends, possibly a read error. The chain's CDR3 is CASSRRQGQNSQYF. The CDR3 DNA follows: TGTGCCAGCAGCAGGAGACAGGGCCAAAACAGTCAGTACTTC. The chain recombines TRBV5-6 with TRBJ2-4; 7 bases are shared with TRBD1. The CDR3 runs 14 residues. The germline V gene has CDR1 SGHDT and CDR2 YYEEEE. Drawing the rest from reference TRBV5-6 and TRBJ2-4, the complete variable domain is DAGVTQSPTHLIKTRGQQVTLRCSPKSGHDTVSWYQQALGQGPQFIFQYYEEEERQRGNFPDRFSGHQFPNYSSELNVNALLLGDSALYLCASSRRQGQNSQYFGAGTRLSVL.

This chain uses TRBV27 with TRBJ2-1; 9 nucleotides agree with TRBD1. After removal of 7 bases from V and 4 bases from J, the junction contained 8 bases not matched to a gene. CDR1 MNHEY and CDR2 SMNVEV come from the germline V gene (reference sequence). This CDR3 has 15 amino acids. Written as DNA, the CDR3 is TGTGCCAGCAACTACAGGGGGCATATGTACAATGAGCAGTTCTTC. Translated: CASNYRGHMYNEQFF.

The V call is TRBV2, the J call TRBJ1-1, with D unresolved. Germline V gene sequence: CDR1 SNHLY, CDR2 FYNNEI. The CDR3 has 13 amino acids. Trimming left V 7 bases short and J 5 bases short, with 14 bases between. CDR3 nucleotides: TGTGCCAGCACTATTTCCCCCTCAACTGAAGCTTTCTTT. This encodes CASTISPSTEAFF.

The chain recombines TRBV9 with TRBJ1-1; D might be TRBD1 (5 bases). The CDR3 runs to 15 residues. V lost 0 bases to trimming and J lost 2 bases, with 11 bases between them. In germline, CDR1 is SGDLS, CDR2 YYNGEE. The CDR3 spells CASSVESGPNTEAFF. The DNA for the CDR3 is TGTGCCAGCAGCGTAGAGTCAGGGCCAAACACTGAAGCTTTCTTT.

The chain couples TRBV6-5 to TRBJ2-7; D is perhaps TRBD1 (6 bases). V gave up 11 bases and J gave up 5 bases, with 13 bases separating them. This CDR3 has 11 amino acids. Germline assignment: CDR1 MNHEY and CDR2 SVGAGI. The CDR3 nucleotides read TGTGCCGGGGGACACAGGGACGAGCAGTACTTC. It specifies CAGGHRDEQYF.

The rearrangement uses TRBV2 and TRBJ2-7; 11 nucleotides agree with TRBD1. The CDR3 has 15 amino acids. Per the germline V gene, CDR1 is SNHLY and CDR2 is FYNNEI. Unmatched junction bases numbered 6, after V lost 4 bases and J lost 4 bases. The CDR3 region is CASSGGQGGIYEQYF. CDR3 sequence (DNA): TGTGCCAGCAGTGGGGGACAGGGGGGGATATACGAGCAGTACTTC.

The sample holds a few counts of this clone. CDR3 DNA: TGTGCCAGCAGCATCACAGGGATAGAAGGCTACACCTTC. This encodes CASSITGIEGYTF. This chain connects TRBV7-8 to TRBJ1-2, with D maybe TRBD1 (6 bases). Trimming removed 5 bases at V and 8 bases at J, with 15 bases between. The V gene's germline CDR1 is SGHVS and CDR2 FQNEAQ. This CDR3 contains 13 residues.

The chain couples TRBV5-1 to TRBJ2-7; a weak D match, TRBD1 (5 bases). Trimming removed 5 bases from V and 4 bases from J, with 16 bases in between. Germline V CDR1 and CDR2: SGHRS, YFSETQ. The CDR3 loop spans 14 amino acids. The CDR3 loop reads CASSPTGAGYEQYF. The CDR3 nucleotides read TGCGCCAGCAGTCCCACTGGGGCAGGGTACGAGCAGTACTTC.

The rearrangement joins TRBV6-6 to TRBJ1-2; no clear D gene. Trimming stripped 0 bases from V and 8 bases from J, with 10 bases between. CDR1 MNHNY and CDR2 SVGAGI come from the germline V gene (reference sequence). The CDR3 runs 13 residues. The CDR3 here is CASSYSSGGGYTF. The CDR3 DNA is TGTGCCAGCAGTTACTCTAGCGGAGGCGGCTACACCTTC.

The chain is built from TRBV7-9 and TRBJ2-5; D gene unclear. The DNA end favors TRBJ2-7, so the J call may be wrong. Germline V gene sequence: CDR1 SEHNR, CDR2 FQNEAQ (reference sequence). CDR3 length equals 12 residues. The CDR3 reads CASSFLPYEQYF. Written as DNA, the CDR3 is TGTGCCAGCAGCTTTCTCCCTTACGAGCAGTACTTC.

This clone was detected many times. V is TRBV5-8 and J is TRBJ1-4; 10 bases map to TRBD1. V shed 3 bases and J 5 bases; nucleotides not matched to a gene: 4. The CDR3 sequence is 15 residues long. Germline V gives CDR1 SGHTS, CDR2 YDEGEE. For the CDR3, the DNA is TGTGCCAGCAGCTCTTCGGACAGGGGGAATGAAAAACTGTTTTTT. Its protein is CASSSSDRGNEKLFF.

The chain employs TRBV7-9 and TRBJ2-1; D remains ambiguous. Germline CDR1 SEHNR, CDR2 FQNEAQ (reference sequence). The CDR3 loop spans 16 amino acids. The V end lost 1 base, the J end lost 7 bases, and 17 bases lay between the germline ends. CDR3 nucleotide sequence: TGTGCCAGCAGCTTAGGTAGTCAGGTTCGAGCTAATGAGCAGTTCTTC. Protein sequence: CASSLGSQVRANEQFF.

The chain has TRBV27 and TRBJ2-7, with D possibly matching TRBD2 (6 bases). Germline CDR1 reads MNHEY; CDR2 reads SMNVEV (reference sequence). V shed 7 bases and J shed 0 bases, with 10 bases lying between them. The CDR3 loop spans 13 amino acids. CDR3 sequence: CASTSVSSYEQYF. The CDR3 bases are TGTGCCAGCACTAGCGTTAGCTCCTACGAGCAGTACTTC.

CDR3 DNA: TGTGCCAGCAGTTCCGACAGGTCCAATGAAAAACTGTTTTTT. It codes for CASSSDRSNEKLFF. The chain is built from TRBV6-5 and TRBJ1-4; TRBD1 might be the D (6 bases). Germline V gene lookup returns CDR1 MNHEY and CDR2 SVGAGI. This CDR3 contains 14 residues. V lost 4 bases and J 5 bases, leaving 11 bases between the germline ends.

The chain has TRBV7-8 and TRBJ2-7; 7 positions match TRBD1. Germline loops: CDR1 SGHVS, CDR2 FQNEAQ. Losses at the gene ends were 5 bases for V and 2 bases for J; bases not matched to a gene: 6. CDR3 size: 14 residues. The CDR3 region is CASSHGTDTYEQYF. The CDR3 nucleotides read TGTGCCAGCAGCCACGGGACAGACACCTACGAGCAGTACTTC. Variable domain in full (rest from reference TRBV7-8 and TRBJ2-7): GAGVSQSPRYKVAKRGQDVALRCDPISGHVSLFWYQQALGQGPEFLTYFQNEAQLDKSGLPSDRFFAERPEGSVSTLKIQRTQQEDSAVYLCASSHGTDTYEQYFGPGTRLTVT.

V gene TRBV4-1 combines with J gene TRBJ2-7, with 7 bases that match TRBD1. The CDR3 length is 14 residues. V dropped 4 bases and J dropped 1; count of bases not matched to a gene: 4. Per the germline V gene, CDR1 is MGHRA and CDR2 is YSYEKL. DNA for the CDR3: TGCGCCAGCAGCCGACCGGGACAGTCCTACGAGCAGTACTTC. As protein: CASSRPGQSYEQYF.

The V gene is TRBV15, the J gene TRBJ2-1, with 7 bases matching TRBD1. The CDR3 extends over 15 amino acids. Germline V lookup: CDR1 LNHNV, CDR2 YYDKDF (reference sequence). Unmatched junction bases numbered 5, after V lost 0 bases and J lost 6 bases. CDR3 DNA: TGTGCCACCAGCAGAGATCAGTGGACAGGCAATGAGCAGTTCTTC. Its protein product is CATSRDQWTGNEQFF.

This chain connects TRBV10-3 to TRBJ2-7; 7 bases are shared with TRBD1. The J segment lost 0 bases and the V segment lost 3 bases, leaving 5 bases of the junction unmatched. The CDR3 length is 15 residues. Germline loops: CDR1 ENHRY, CDR2 SYGVKD. CDR3 nucleotide sequence: TGTGCCATCAGTGATTCTACAGGGGACTCCTACGAGCAGTACTTC. Its translation: CAISDSTGDSYEQYF.

The sample holds one count of this clone. The chain employs TRBV7-2 and TRBJ2-3; TRBD2 matches 8 bases. This CDR3 comprises 13 residues. Germline CDR1 is SGHTA and CDR2 is FQGNSA. With V trimmed by 4 bases and J by 6 bases, 3 bases remained unmatched. This chain's CDR3 is CASSYRLADTQYF. DNA for the CDR3: TGTGCCAGCAGCTACCGACTAGCGGATACGCAGTATTTT. Full variable domain (remainder filled in from reference TRBV7-2 and TRBJ2-3): GAGVSQSPSNKVTEKGKDVELRCDPISGHTALYWYRQSLGQGLEFLIYFQGNSAPDKSGLPSDRFSAERTGGSVSTLTIQRTQQEDSAVYLCASSYRLADTQYFGPGTRLTVL.

Remarks on this clone: This same CDR3 is encoded by further DNA sequences in the sample. This chain uses TRBV30 with TRBJ1-5; D is perhaps TRBD1 (5 bases). The germline V gene has CDR1 GTSNPN and CDR2 SVGIG (reference sequence). This CDR3 region has 15 residues. V gave up 1 base and J gave up 1 base, with 11 bases separating them. CDR3 in amino acids: CAWSGGRGSNQPQHF. Here the CDR3 DNA reads TGTGCCTGGAGTGGGGGACGGGGGAGCAATCAGCCCCAGCATTTT.

The chain joins TRBV27 to TRBJ2-2, with 10 bases aligning to TRBD1. The V gene end was trimmed by 7 bases and the J gene end by 4 bases; junction bases not matched to a gene: 12. The germline gives CDR1 MNHEY, CDR2 SMNVEV (reference sequence). The CDR3 loop spans 17 amino acids. This CDR3 reads CASTLLRGQGITGELFF. The CDR3 bases are TGTGCCAGCACCCTATTGAGGGGACAGGGGATCACCGGGGAGCTGTTTTTT.

This clone was counted once. V is TRBV7-2 and J is TRBJ1-2; D is uncertain. Germline CDR1 reads SGHTA; CDR2 reads FQGNSA. The CDR3 sequence is 14 residues long. Trimming removed 5 bases from V and 4 bases from J, with 14 bases in between. Here the CDR3 DNA reads TGTGCCAGCAGCCCCTCGCGGGATTCCTATGGCTACACCTTC. Encoded protein: CASSPSRDSYGYTF.